Listed below are T cell receptor beta chains from one sample, sequenced in a study of human T cells and chemical hapten exposure. TCRdb reprocessed the RACE reads with MiXCR, giving one entry per CDR3 protein. The sample holds tens of thousands of distinct CDR3 sequences, over 8.5% seen once. Sequences were derived from whole blood, sampled in connection with sensitization to the hapten diphenylcyclopropenone (DPC). Receptor source: a woman aged 45-65 years with alopecia areata. Some clones in this sample may be carry-over from other donors' samples. The CDR3 runs from the conserved cysteine through the conserved F or W.

>TRBV11-2|TRBJ1-1
CASSLAPRNTEAFF
>TRBV7-6|TRBJ1-3
CASTGVSGNTIYF
>TRBV28|TRBJ1-5
CASSLGLQPQHF
>TRBV11-2|TRBJ1-1
CASSLAPGPLATEAFF
>TRBV7-2|TRBJ1-4
CASSFQGANEKLFF
>TRBV9|TRBJ2-3
CASSLGVTDTQYF
>TRBV28|TRBJ1-6
CASSPPSGSPLHF
>TRBV7-9|TRBJ2-7
CASSRGQGRRPYEQYF
>TRBV5-5|TRBJ2-7
CASSRAVYQSSYEQYF
>TRBV11-2|TRBJ1-1
CASSPRRREAFF
>TRBV11-2|TRBJ1-1
CASSLEGPGAEAFF
>TRBV18|TRBJ1-1
CASSGGVGDTEAFF
>TRBV29-1|TRBJ1-1
CSVDSGGGMNTEAFF
>TRBV11-2|TRBJ1-6
CASSSTTGYNSPLHF
>TRBV25-1|TRBJ2-7
CASSAMGIVYEQYF
>TRBV7-8|TRBJ2-5
CASSFGHRETQYF